Reported below is one T cell receptor beta chain. Its antigen remains unknown. Different DNA sequences within this sample yield the same CDR3. These data come from a study of shared clonotypes between healthy human individuals. The wider study: Every donor yielded three CD4 naive, three CD4 memory, two CD8 naive and one CD8 memory plate. Whole-study results and caveats: Depth of sequencing was expected to influence donor clonotype sharing.

Germline V gene lookup returns CDR1 KGHSH and CDR2 LQKENI. CDR3 length equals 15 residues. The V end was cut by 2 bases, the J end by 0 bases, with 11 bases between. The data were produced by immunoSEQ multiplex PCR, yet TCRdb's version contains in-frame clones alone and is incomplete. Of 2 million to 2.5 million clones listed, approximately 94% are singletons. V is TRBV18 and J is TRBJ2-7; tentatively, D is TRBD1 or TRBD2 (5 bases each). The TCR sequence derives from a man younger than 30 in good health. Sequenced sample: naive CD4+ T cells sorted from blood. Indicated subset: CD45RA+ positively selected. CDR3 nucleotide sequence: TGTGCCAGCTCACCAGGGACGGGGAGCTCCTACGAGCAGTACTTC. Translating it yields CASSPGTGSSYEQYF.